This entry lists 8 T cell receptor beta chains sequenced from one sample in a study of OX40 agonist ivuxolimab in advanced cancers. Some clones are missing from TCRdb's copy, which holds only in-frame ones; the method was immunoSEQ multiplex PCR. Among around 47,000 clones listed, more than 75% were seen once. Material: CD4+ or CD8+ T cells sorted from blood, obtained in a trial of the OX40 agonist ivuxolimab. These receptors originate from an adult with an advanced solid tumor such as melanoma, head and neck, liver or kidney cancer.

The chain joins TRBV9 to TRBJ2-3; TRBD2 is a possible D gene (6 bases). The CDR3 sequence is 14 residues long. V was cut by 0 bases and J by 6 bases, with 11 bases left in between. The V gene's germline CDR1 is SGDLS and CDR2 YYNGEE. CDR3 nucleotide sequence: TGTGCCAGCAGCGTAGGTGGGGGGAAGGATACGCAGTATTTT. Protein product: CASSVGGGKDTQYF.

This chain uses TRBV11-2 with TRBJ2-1; D is perhaps TRBD1 (5 bases). The CDR3 extends over 15 amino acids. Trimming stripped 5 bases from V and 2 bases from J, with 13 bases between. Germline V gives CDR1 SGHAT, CDR2 FQNNGV. The CDR3 loop is CASSVPSDTYNEQFF. The CDR3 DNA reads as TGTGCCAGCAGCGTACCCTCGGACACCTACAATGAGCAGTTCTTC.

The V and J genes are TRBV7-3 and TRBJ1-6; D is undetermined. CDR3 length: 13 amino acids. V was clipped by 1 base and J by 8 bases, with 6 bases between them. Germline values: CDR1 SGHTA, CDR2 FQGTGA. CDR3 loop: CASSLNSDSPLHF. The CDR3 DNA sequence: TGTGCCAGCAGCTTAAATTCGGATTCACCCCTCCACTTT.

The chain uses TRBV27 and TRBJ1-1; D remains ambiguous. This CDR3 comprises 16 residues. Trimming took off 3 bases at V and 3 bases at J, with 17 bases between the two ends. CDR1 and CDR2 (germline): MNHEY, SMNVEV (reference sequence). The CDR3 sequence is CASSFSGVIRDTEAFF. The CDR3, as DNA: TGTGCCAGCAGTTTTTCTGGGGTTATTAGGGACACTGAAGCTTTCTTT.

The genes are TRBV7-9 and TRBJ1-2; D is possibly TRBD1 (6 bases). V lost 2 bases, J lost 4 bases, and 11 bases lay in between. The CDR3 consists of 14 residues. The germline V gene has CDR1 SEHNR and CDR2 FQNEAQ (reference sequence). In DNA, the CDR3 is TGTGCCAGCAGCTTACGTGGACAGCCCTATGGCTACACCTTC. The encoded protein is CASSLRGQPYGYTF.

This clone came up once. The DNA is omitted, as the CDR3 cannot be located on it reliably, and the CDR3 follows TCRdb's listing. V and J are TRBV19 and TRBJ1-2. The germline gives CDR1 LNHDA, CDR2 SQIVND (reference sequence). The CDR3 is 13 amino acids in total, end residues counted. CDR3 protein: CASTSGETAGYTF.

The chain links TRBV4-1 to TRBJ2-7; the D is unclear. There are 13 residues in the CDR3. Trimming removed 5 bases at V and 2 bases at J, with 10 bases between. Germline lookup yields CDR1 MGHRA and CDR2 YSYEKL. The CDR3 region is CASSVGSTYEQYF. CDR3 nucleotide sequence: TGCGCCAGCAGCGTCGGCAGCACCTACGAGCAGTACTTC.

V is TRBV18 and J is TRBJ1-1; perhaps TRBD1 as D (5 bases). V was pared by 3 bases and J by 2 bases, with 7 bases between. This CDR3 comprises 13 residues. The V gene's germline CDR1 is KGHSH and CDR2 LQKENI. Here the CDR3 DNA reads TGTGCCAGCTCACCCGGACAAAACACTGAAGCTTTCTTT. This codes for CASSPGQNTEAFF.